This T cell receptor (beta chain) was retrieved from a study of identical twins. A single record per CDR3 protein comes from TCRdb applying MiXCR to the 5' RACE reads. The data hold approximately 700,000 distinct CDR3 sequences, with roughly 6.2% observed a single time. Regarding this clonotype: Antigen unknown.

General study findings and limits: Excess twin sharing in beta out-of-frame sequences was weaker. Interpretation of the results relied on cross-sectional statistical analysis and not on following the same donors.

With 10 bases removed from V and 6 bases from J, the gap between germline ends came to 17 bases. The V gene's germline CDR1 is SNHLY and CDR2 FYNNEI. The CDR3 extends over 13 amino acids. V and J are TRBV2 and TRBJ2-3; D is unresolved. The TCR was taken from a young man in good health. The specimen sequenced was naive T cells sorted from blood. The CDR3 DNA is TGTGCCAACTCACAGACCCTTTCTGATACGCAGTATTTT. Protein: CANSQTLSDTQYF.